The 27 T cell receptor beta chains presented below share a single source sample, sequenced in a study of brain metastases from non-small cell lung cancer. Repertoires were generated with immunoSEQ multiplex PCR, while TCRdb's copy carries only in-frame clones and drops some. In the table there are 15,000 or so clones, about four fifths of which are singletons. Sequencing was done on a sample of primary lung tumor tissue. The receptors here all came from a donor at least 40 years old with non-small cell lung cancer.

Concerning this clone itself: The same CDR3 is also encoded by other DNA sequences in this sample. The V and J genes are TRBV3-1 (or the pseudogene TRBV3-2) and TRBJ1-2, with D perhaps matching TRBD1 (5 bases). The germline V gene has CDR1 LGHDT and CDR2 YNNKEL (reference sequence). The length of the CDR3 is 12 residues. Trimming removed 5 bases at V and 7 bases at J, with 11 bases between. DNA of the CDR3: TGTGCCAGCAGCAAAGGGGCGGGTGGCTACACCTTC. This encodes CASSKGAGGYTF.

Turning to this clone: Sequence at one end of the junction differs from germline and may be a read error. The rearrangement joins TRBV29-1 to TRBJ2-7, with 10 bases lining up with TRBD1. Germline V gene sequence: CDR1 SQVTM, CDR2 ANQGSEA. The CDR3 loop spans 13 amino acids. CDR3 nucleotide sequence: TGTAGCGTTAGGGGACAGGGGCGCTACGAGCAGTACTTC. Protein product: CSVRGQGRYEQYF.

In DNA, the CDR3 is TGTGCCAGCAAGTCCGGGATTAACTATGGCTACACCTTC. This codes for CASKSGINYGYTF. V usage is TRBV28 and J usage is TRBJ1-2; D remains ambiguous. With 7 bases removed from V and 1 base from J, the gap between germline ends came to 10 bases. Germline lookup yields CDR1 MDHEN and CDR2 SYDVKM. The length of the CDR3 is 13 residues.

The J gene is TRBJ2-5, the V gene TRBV7-9; 8 nucleotides line up with TRBD2. V was pared by 3 bases and J by 3 bases, with 6 bases of the junction left unmatched. The CDR3 has 15 residues. Germline values: CDR1 SEHNR, CDR2 FQNEAQ (reference sequence). In nucleotides, the CDR3 is TGTGCCAGCAGCTTTAGAGCGGGGGACGAAGAGACCCAGTACTTC. It codes for CASSFRAGDEETQYF.

The chain links TRBV24-1 to TRBJ2-1, with 9 bases lining up with TRBD1. The trim removed 5 bases at V and 2 bases at J, leaving 3 bases unmatched. This CDR3 has 15 residues. Germline CDR1 is KGHDR and CDR2 is SFDVKD. For the CDR3, the DNA is TGTGCCACCAGTGTGACAGGGGGTACCTACAATGAGCAGTTCTTC. Its translation is CATSVTGGTYNEQFF.

This sequence joins TRBV27 and TRBJ2-1; D assignment may be TRBD1 or TRBD2 (5 bases each). The ends were cut back, 8 bases at V and 0 bases at J, with 17 bases in the middle. Germline V lookup: CDR1 MNHEY, CDR2 SMNVEV (reference sequence). The CDR3 runs 16 residues. In nucleotides, the CDR3 is TGTGCCAGCTTCCCGGTTTGGGGGAGCTCCTACAATGAGCAGTTCTTC. Amino acids: CASFPVWGSSYNEQFF.

This chain uses TRBV6-1 with TRBJ2-3, with 9 nucleotides matching TRBD2. Germline V CDR1 and CDR2: MNHNS, SASEGT. V shed 2 bases and J 5 bases; nucleotides not matched to a gene: 11. This CDR3 is 17 amino acids long. This CDR3 reads CASSEPVAGVNGDTQYF. In DNA form, the CDR3 reads TGTGCCAGCAGTGAACCCGTAGCGGGGGTAAATGGAGATACGCAGTATTTT.

CDR3: CASKRGLSSYEQYF. The CDR3 DNA sequence: TGTGCCAGCAAGCGGGGCTTGAGCTCCTACGAGCAGTACTTC. The chain has TRBV6-5 and TRBJ2-7, with 7 bases that match TRBD2. The CDR3 contains 14 residues. V trimming: 7 bases; J trimming: 0 bases; junction bases outside the gene matches: 6. Per the germline V gene, CDR1 is MNHEY and CDR2 is SVGAGI.

This rearrangement joins TRBV29-1 to TRBJ1-1; D ambiguous. The CDR3 is made up of 13 amino acids. The V gene lost 6 bases and the J gene lost 5 bases, with 16 bases spanning the gap. CDR1 SQVTM and CDR2 ANQGSEA come from the germline V gene. DNA for the CDR3: TGCAGCGTGGCAGGATCAGGCGAGACTGAAGCTTTCTTT. As protein: CSVAGSGETEAFF. The variable domain in full, with the rest retrieved from reference TRBV29-1 and TRBJ1-1, is SAVISQKPSRDICQRGTSLTIQCQVDSQVTMMFWYRQQPGQSLTLIATANQGSEATYESGFVIDKFPISRPNLTFSTLTVSNMSPEDSSIYLCSVAGSGETEAFFGQGTRLTVV.

The V and J genes are TRBV7-9 and TRBJ2-3; 14 nucleotides agree with TRBD2. Germline V gene lookup returns CDR1 SEHNR and CDR2 FQNEAQ (reference sequence). Trimming cost V 6 bases and J 1 base; bases outside gene matches: 0. The CDR3 has 15 residues. This CDR3 reads CASRGLAGGTDTQYF. CDR3 in DNA: TGTGCCAGCAGGGGACTAGCGGGGGGCACAGATACGCAGTATTTT.

The V and J genes are TRBV5-6 and TRBJ2-3, with 11 bases that match TRBD2. This CDR3 comprises 16 residues. V lost 6 bases, J lost 0 bases, and 6 bases stayed unmatched. Germline CDR1 reads SGHDT; CDR2 reads YYEEEE. The CDR3 sequence: CASTMRLAGSTDTQYF. DNA for the CDR3: TGTGCCAGCACTATGCGACTAGCGGGGAGCACAGATACGCAGTATTTT.

The chain joins TRBV7-9 to TRBJ2-6; 10 bases fit TRBD1. CDR1 SEHNR and CDR2 FQNEAQ come from the germline V gene (reference sequence). The CDR3 sequence is 17 residues long. V lost 6 bases and J lost 3; bases outside the gene matches: 8. The CDR3 sequence: CASSYDRGRDGANVLTF. CDR3 nucleotides: TGTGCCAGCAGTTACGACAGGGGGCGGGATGGGGCCAACGTCCTGACTTTC.

The chain couples TRBV7-3 to TRBJ2-1; D perhaps matches TRBD1 (5 bases). CDR3 length: 15 amino acids. Germline V gene sequence: CDR1 SGHTA, CDR2 FQGTGA. V lost 2 bases to trimming and J lost 7 bases, with 15 bases between them. The CDR3 region is CASSLDSSFSNEQFF. In DNA, the CDR3 is TGTGCCAGCAGCTTAGACAGCAGCTTTAGTAATGAGCAGTTCTTC.

CDR3 protein: CASSSKGVDGNTIYF. CDR3 DNA: TGTGCCAGTAGTTCAAAAGGGGTTGATGGAAACACCATATATTTT. The chain carries TRBV19 and TRBJ1-3; maybe TRBD1 (5 bases). Between the trimmed V and J ends, which lost 5 bases and 3 bases, there was a span of 14 bases. The CDR3 is made up of 15 amino acids. Germline V gene lookup returns CDR1 LNHDA and CDR2 SQIVND (reference sequence).

V gene TRBV24-1 combines with J gene TRBJ2-2, with 8 bases fitting TRBD1. The CDR3 loop spans 17 amino acids. Germline-derived CDR1 and CDR2 are KGHDR and SFDVKD. Unmatched junction bases numbered 9, after V lost 3 bases and J lost 4 bases. The CDR3 bases are TGTGCCACCAGTGATCCGTCGGACAGGGCGGGCACCGGGGAGCTGTTTTTT. Amino acids: CATSDPSDRAGTGELFF.

J is TRBJ1-1 and V is TRBV24-1; a possible D gene is TRBD1 (5 bases). The CDR3 covers 15 residues. V dropped 1 base and J dropped 5 bases, with 13 bases sitting between them. Germline CDR1 is KGHDR and CDR2 is SFDVKD. For the CDR3, the DNA is TGTGCCACCAGTGATTTTAACCAGGGACGAACTGAAGCTTTCTTT. The encoded protein is CATSDFNQGRTEAFF.

J is TRBJ1-5 and V is TRBV30; D perhaps matches TRBD1 (5 bases). The CDR3 is made up of 14 amino acids. CDR1 is GTSNPN, CDR2 SVGIG, per germline (reference sequence). V was clipped by 5 bases and J by 0 bases, with 11 bases between them. The CDR3 reads CAWSGLNSNQPQHF. For the CDR3, the DNA is TGTGCCTGGTCGGGACTGAATAGCAATCAGCCCCAGCATTTT.

V gene TRBV4-3 combines with J gene TRBJ1-2; D remains unclear. Deletions cut 1 base from V and 5 bases from J, with 11 bases between. CDR1 and CDR2 (germline): LGHNA, YSLEER. CDR3 length: 14 residues. CDR3 loop: CASSQVVNGYGYTF. The CDR3 DNA is TGCGCCAGCAGCCAAGTGGTCAACGGTTATGGCTACACCTTC.

This clone was seen more than once but under ten times. V and J are TRBV24-1 and TRBJ1-2; TRBD1 aligns across 10 bases. Germline V gene lookup returns CDR1 KGHDR and CDR2 SFDVKD. J gave up 0 bases and V 7 bases, and 1 base lay outside the gene matches. This CDR3 spans 14 amino acids. The CDR3 DNA is TGTGCCACCAGCGGGACAGGGGCTAACTATGGCTACACCTTC. This codes for CATSGTGANYGYTF.

V usage is TRBV15 and J usage is TRBJ2-3; D ambiguous. The CDR3 sequence is 14 residues long. V was shortened by 0 bases and J by 2 bases, with 6 bases between the two germline ends. CDR1 is LNHNV, CDR2 YYDKDF, per germline (reference sequence). The CDR3 loop reads CATSRDLTTDTQYF. DNA of the CDR3: TGTGCCACCAGCAGAGACCTCACCACAGATACGCAGTATTTT.

This sequence joins TRBV6-5 and TRBJ1-2; D call uncertain. CDR1 and CDR2 from the germline V gene are MNHEY and SVGAGI. CDR3 length: 14 amino acids. Trimming took off 0 bases at V and 2 bases at J, with 7 bases between the two ends. CDR3 coding DNA: TGTGCCAGCAGTTACTCGTTGGAGAACTATGGCTACACCTTC. It codes for CASSYSLENYGYTF.

The genes are TRBV6-5 and TRBJ1-6, with 8 positions matching TRBD1. The V gene's germline CDR1 is MNHEY and CDR2 SVGAGI. This CDR3 comprises 14 residues. J was trimmed by 9 bases and V by 5 bases; bases with no gene match: 6. The CDR3 DNA follows: TGTGCCAGCAGTCTAGGACAGGGTCGTTCACCCCTCCACTTT. It yields the protein CASSLGQGRSPLHF.

The chain couples TRBV5-1 to TRBJ1-1; D is unclear. Trimming removed 0 bases at V and 2 bases at J, with 11 bases between. The CDR3 has 15 residues. In germline, CDR1 is SGHRS, CDR2 YFSETQ. The DNA for the CDR3 is TGCGCCAGCAGCTTGGCGCAAACGCCTAACACTGAAGCTTTCTTT. Protein product: CASSLAQTPNTEAFF.

The chain carries TRBV30 and TRBJ2-1; no firm D call. Trimming pared 4 bases from V and 0 bases from J, leaving 13 bases between. Germline V gene data show CDR1 as GTSNPN and CDR2 as SVGIG (reference sequence). The CDR3 totals 15 residues. CDR3 region: CAWTTDHSSYNEQFF. The CDR3 region has the DNA TGTGCCTGGACCACGGACCATAGCTCCTACAATGAGCAGTTCTTC.

This chain joins TRBV6-1 and TRBJ1-3; TRBD1 aligns across 7 bases. Germline V gene data show CDR1 as MNHNS and CDR2 as SASEGT. The J segment lost 5 bases and the V segment lost 4 bases, leaving 11 bases of the junction unmatched. This CDR3 has 16 residues. The CDR3 DNA reads as TGTGCCAGCAGTGCCAAATACAGGGGTTGGAGAAACACCATATATTTT. Its translation: CASSAKYRGWRNTIYF.

The rearrangement links TRBV5-5 to TRBJ2-5; no definite D call. The CDR3 has 13 amino acids. Deletions cut 7 bases from V and 2 bases from J, with 12 bases between. Germline V gives CDR1 SGHKS, CDR2 YYEKEE (reference sequence). CDR3 region: CASSEAAQETQYF. CDR3 nucleotide sequence: TGTGCCAGCTCAGAGGCAGCACAAGAGACCCAGTACTTC.

The chain has TRBV3-1 (or the pseudogene TRBV3-2) and TRBJ1-6; unclear D gene. The CDR3 has 13 residues. Germline CDR1 is LGHDT and CDR2 is YNNKEL (reference sequence). The ends were cut back, 1 base at V and 8 bases at J, with 6 bases in the middle. CDR3 nucleotide sequence: TGTGCCAGCAGCCAAGTAGAGGATTCACCCCTCCACTTT. Amino acids: CASSQVEDSPLHF.